This entry concerns a single T cell receptor beta chain. Its antigen is still unknown. PCR primers comprised 60 Vbeta and 13 Jbeta primers. The data were produced by immunoSEQ multiplex PCR, yet TCRdb's version contains in-frame clones alone and is incomplete. In the table there are about 130,000 clones, around 81% of which are singletons. This entry comes from a study of cytomegalovirus exposure and HLA in healthy donors. Study-level findings and limits: When the data were analyzed later, several of the most significant clusters appeared to be linked to common viral pathogens. A list of approximately 160 TCR beta chains associated with cytomegalovirus was given.

CDR1 and CDR2 (germline): MNHEY, SVGAGI. CDR3 length: 14 amino acids. Trimming cost V 7 bases and J 5 bases; bases outside gene matches: 9. This chain uses TRBV6-5 with TRBJ1-1; 8 bases match TRBD1. The source is a woman between 50 and 59 years old in good health and CMV-seronegative. The sample taken for sequencing was PBMCs. CDR3: CASTTGQGWTEAFF. CDR3 coding DNA: TGTGCCAGCACCACAGGACAGGGATGGACTGAAGCTTTCTTT.